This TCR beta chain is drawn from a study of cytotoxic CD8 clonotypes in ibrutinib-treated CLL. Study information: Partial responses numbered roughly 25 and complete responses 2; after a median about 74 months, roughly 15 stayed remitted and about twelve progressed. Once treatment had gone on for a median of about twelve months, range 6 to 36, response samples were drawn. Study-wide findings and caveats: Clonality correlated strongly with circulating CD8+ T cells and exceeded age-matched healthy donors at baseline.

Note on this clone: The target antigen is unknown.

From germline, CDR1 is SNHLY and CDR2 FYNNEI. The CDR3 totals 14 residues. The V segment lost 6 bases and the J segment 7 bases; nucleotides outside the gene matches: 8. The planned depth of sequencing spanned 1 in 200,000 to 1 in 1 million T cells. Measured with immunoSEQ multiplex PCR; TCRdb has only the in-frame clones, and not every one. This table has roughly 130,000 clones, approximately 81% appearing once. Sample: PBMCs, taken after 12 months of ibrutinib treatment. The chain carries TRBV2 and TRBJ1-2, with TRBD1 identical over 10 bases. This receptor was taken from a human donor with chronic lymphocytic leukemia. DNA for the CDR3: TGTGCCAGCAGCCAGGGACAGGGGATGGCTGGCTACACCTTC. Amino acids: CASSQGQGMAGYTF.